The 32 T cell receptor beta chains below were found in one sample sequenced in a study of OX40 agonist ivuxolimab in advanced cancers. The protocol was immunoSEQ multiplex PCR, while the TCRdb copy is restricted to in-frame clones and leaves out a portion. The data contain fewer than 15,000 clones, 80% to 95% of them seen just once; the ten biggest clones take up around 75%. Sequences were derived from CD4+ or CD8+ T cells sorted from blood, sampled in a trial of the OX40 agonist ivuxolimab. The receptors derive from an adult with an advanced solid tumor such as melanoma, head and neck, liver or kidney cancer.

The chain recombines TRBV4-3 with TRBJ1-1; D not certain. There are 14 residues in the CDR3. V was pared by 3 bases and J by 1 base, with 9 bases between. Germline V gives CDR1 LGHNA, CDR2 YSLEER. CDR3 loop: CASSHPPPNTEAFF. The DNA of the CDR3 is TGCGCCAGCAGCCACCCCCCTCCGAACACTGAAGCTTTCTTT.

The J gene is TRBJ1-2, the V gene TRBV4-1; 10 bases are a match to TRBD1. The CDR3 length is 15 residues. Per the germline V gene, CDR1 is MGHRA and CDR2 is YSYEKL. Trimming removed 1 base from V and 4 bases from J; junction bases left unmatched: 3. For the CDR3, the DNA is TGCGCCAGCAGCCAAGCCCGGGACAGGGGCTATGGCTACACCTTC. This codes for CASSQARDRGYGYTF.

This sequence joins TRBV19 and TRBJ2-7; D gene ambiguous. CDR3 length: 10 amino acids. CDR1 LNHDA and CDR2 SQIVND come from the germline V gene (reference sequence). The V end lost 7 bases, the J end lost 5 bases, and 6 bases lay between the germline ends. CDR3 sequence reads: CASNRNEQYF. CDR3 nucleotides: TGTGCCAGTAATCGCAACGAGCAGTACTTC.

This chain uses TRBV27 with TRBJ1-2; TRBD1 might be the D (5 bases). The V gene lost 4 bases and the J gene lost 3 bases, with 15 bases spanning the gap. Germline V gives CDR1 MNHEY, CDR2 SMNVEV (reference sequence). The CDR3 consists of 15 residues. The CDR3 reads CASSSGKFKDYGYTF. In nucleotides, the CDR3 is TGTGCCAGCAGTTCAGGGAAGTTTAAGGACTATGGCTACACCTTC.

This rearrangement joins TRBV10-1 to TRBJ2-5, with 8 positions matching TRBD2. CDR3 length: 16 residues. After removal of 7 bases from V and 3 bases from J, the junction contained 13 bases not matched to a gene. The germline gives CDR1 WNHNN, CDR2 SYGVQD (reference sequence). CDR3 sequence reads: CASTTSGLGGKETQYF. Written as DNA, the CDR3 is TGCGCCAGCACCACCTCGGGACTAGGAGGGAAAGAGACCCAGTACTTC.

The chain employs TRBV7-3 and TRBJ1-1, with D uncertain. Between the trimmed V and J ends, which lost 2 bases and 4 bases, there was a span of 8 bases. There are 13 residues in the CDR3. Germline lookup yields CDR1 SGHTA and CDR2 FQGTGA. The CDR3 protein is CASSLGVGTEAFF. DNA of the CDR3: TGTGCCAGCAGCTTAGGGGTGGGCACTGAAGCTTTCTTT.

The chain links TRBV7-2 to TRBJ2-7; D is unclear. Trimming took 3 bases from V and 2 from J, leaving 8 bases between them. Germline CDR1 reads SGHTA; CDR2 reads FQGNSA. CDR3 size: 13 residues. The CDR3 DNA reads as TGTGCCAGCAGCTTCAACAGAGCCTACGAGCAGTACTTC. Translating it yields CASSFNRAYEQYF. The variable domain in full, completed from reference TRBV7-2 and TRBJ2-7, reads GAGVSQSPSNKVTEKGKDVELRCDPISGHTALYWYRQSLGQGLEFLIYFQGNSAPDKSGLPSDRFSAERTGGSVSTLTIQRTQQEDSAVYLCASSFNRAYEQYFGPGTRLTVT.

This chain links TRBV14 with TRBJ1-2; D might be TRBD1 (6 bases). The ends were cut back, 0 bases at V and 6 bases at J, with 14 bases in the middle. The CDR3 totals 15 residues. In germline, CDR1 is SGHDN, CDR2 FVKESK. CDR3 nucleotide sequence: TGTGCCAGCAGCCAAGATCAGACAGGTGGCGATGGCTACACCTTC. This sequence encodes CASSQDQTGGDGYTF.

V gene TRBV7-8 combines with J gene TRBJ1-2; the match to TRBD1 covers 8 bases. CDR3 length: 14 amino acids. CDR1 and CDR2 from the germline V gene are SGHVS and FQNEAQ. V shed 2 bases and J 7 bases; nucleotides not matched to a gene: 6. The CDR3 DNA follows: TGTGCCAGCAGCTTACAGGGGGCAGTGGGTGGCTACACCTTC. It specifies CASSLQGAVGGYTF. Using reference TRBV7-8 and TRBJ1-2 for the parts outside the CDR3, the full variable domain is GAGVSQSPRYKVAKRGQDVALRCDPISGHVSLFWYQQALGQGPEFLTYFQNEAQLDKSGLPSDRFFAERPEGSVSTLKIQRTQQEDSAVYLCASSLQGAVGGYTFGSGTRLTVV.

J is TRBJ2-1 and V is TRBV7-9; TRBD2 agrees at 7 bases. V dropped 5 bases and J dropped 7; count of bases not matched to a gene: 14. This CDR3 comprises 16 residues. Germline V CDR1 and CDR2: SEHNR, FQNEAQ (reference sequence). The CDR3 reads CASSLYSGAAGNEQFF. The CDR3 bases are TGTGCCAGCAGCCTCTACAGCGGGGCCGCAGGGAATGAGCAGTTCTTC.

The chain recombines TRBV25-1 with TRBJ2-1, with a possible D match to TRBD2 (6 bases). The CDR3 totals 15 residues. V was pared by 7 bases and J by 9 bases, with 22 bases between. The germline CDR1 and CDR2 sequences are MGHDK and SYGVNS. The CDR3 here is CASMPWGVRGVEQFF. The DNA of the CDR3 is TGTGCCAGCATGCCCTGGGGGGTACGTGGGGTTGAGCAGTTCTTC.

This chain uses TRBV1 with TRBJ1-4. TRBV1 is recorded as a pseudogene. CDR3 length: 15 amino acids. The CDR3 DNA is TGCACCAGCAGCCATTCGAGGTTGGGAACTGAAAAACTGTTTTTT. Translated, it gives CTSSHSRLGTEKLFF.

The V call is TRBV6-5, the J call TRBJ2-5; weak D call: TRBD2 (5 bases). CDR3 length equals 12 residues. The germline gives CDR1 MNHEY, CDR2 SVGAGI. V dropped 2 bases and J dropped 5 bases, with 6 bases sitting between them. The DNA for the CDR3 is TGTGCCAGCAGTTACGAGGGCGAGACCCAGTACTTC. Protein sequence: CASSYEGETQYF.

The CDR3 DNA reads as TGCAGCGCACTCGATAACTCCTACGAGCAGTACTTC. Its protein product is CSALDNSYEQYF. The chain links TRBV29-1 to TRBJ2-7, with unresolved D. The germline CDR1 and CDR2 sequences are SQVTM and ANQGSEA. The CDR3 extends over 12 amino acids. V was shortened by 7 bases and J by 0 bases, with 10 bases between the two germline ends.

This chain connects TRBV6-1 to TRBJ2-3; 14 bases align to TRBD2. The CDR3 spans 15 residues. With V trimmed by 3 bases and J by 4 bases, 0 bases remained unmatched. Germline CDR1 MNHNS, CDR2 SASEGT. The CDR3 loop is CASSETSGGADTQYF. CDR3 DNA: TGTGCCAGCAGTGAGACTAGCGGGGGGGCAGATACGCAGTATTTT.

The V and J genes are TRBV29-1 and TRBJ1-6; D is possibly TRBD1 (6 bases). The CDR3 is made up of 17 amino acids. In germline, CDR1 is SQVTM, CDR2 ANQGSEA. V lost 3 bases, J lost 6 bases, and 21 bases lay in between. CDR3 sequence: CSVERGCRSTTNSPLHF. For the CDR3, the DNA is TGCAGCGTTGAGAGGGGGTGCAGATCTACCACTAATTCACCCCTCCACTTT. Complete variable domain (other parts from reference TRBV29-1 and TRBJ1-6): SAVISQKPSRDICQRGTSLTIQCQVDSQVTMMFWYRQQPGQSLTLIATANQGSEATYESGFVIDKFPISRPNLTFSTLTVSNMSPEDSSIYLCSVERGCRSTTNSPLHFGNGTRLTVT.

This clone is medium-sized. The gene calls are TRBV5-4 and TRBJ2-1; 11 nucleotides align to TRBD2. The trim removed 3 bases at V and 5 bases at J, leaving 4 bases unmatched. The germline V gene has CDR1 SGHNT and CDR2 YYREEE (reference sequence). The CDR3 covers 15 residues. The CDR3 loop reads CASSWGLAEDNEQFF. The CDR3, as DNA: TGTGCCAGCAGCTGGGGACTAGCGGAAGACAATGAGCAGTTCTTC. The entire variable domain, with the rest obtained from reference TRBV5-4 and TRBJ2-1, is as follows: ETGVTQSPTHLIKTRGQQVTLRCSSQSGHNTVSWYQQALGQGPQFIFQYYREEENGRGNFPPRFSGLQFPNYSSELNVNALELDDSALYLCASSWGLAEDNEQFFGPGTRLTVL.

The J gene is TRBJ1-2, the V gene TRBV7-9; 7 bases are a match to TRBD1. The CDR3 is made up of 16 amino acids. The ends lost 1 base at V and 2 bases at J; junction bases unmatched: 7. Germline CDR1 is SEHNR and CDR2 is FQNEAQ (reference sequence). CDR3 in amino acids: CASSLEAGQANYGYTF. The CDR3 DNA sequence: TGTGCCAGCAGCTTAGAGGCAGGACAGGCAAACTATGGCTACACCTTC. Complete variable domain (other parts from reference TRBV7-9 and TRBJ1-2): DTGVSQNPRHKITKRGQNVTFRCDPISEHNRLYWYRQTLGQGPEFLTYFQNEAQLEKSRLLSDRFSAERPKGSFSTLEIQRTEQGDSAMYLCASSLEAGQANYGYTFGSGTRLTVV.

The sample holds a few counts of this clone. The chain uses TRBV5-1 and TRBJ2-2; 8 nucleotides match TRBD2. The CDR3 has 13 residues. CDR1 and CDR2 (germline): SGHRS, YFSETQ. V shed 6 bases, J shed 6 bases, and the junction held 4 bases outside the gene matches. The CDR3 loop is CASISGGAGELFF. In DNA, the CDR3 is TGCGCCAGCATATCCGGGGGGGCCGGGGAGCTGTTTTTT.

V is TRBV13 and J is TRBJ1-6; D remains ambiguous. This CDR3 contains 12 residues. Germline assignment: CDR1 PRHDT and CDR2 FYEKMQ (reference sequence). The ends were cut back, 4 bases at V and 7 bases at J, with 5 bases in the middle. The CDR3 DNA reads TGTGCCAGCAGCTCGACGAATTCACCCCTCCACTTT. Protein product: CASSSTNSPLHF.

The genes are TRBV11-3 and TRBJ2-7, with a tentative D call TRBD2 (5 bases). Trimming stripped 4 bases from V and 4 bases from J, with 8 bases between. The CDR3 has 12 residues. Germline V CDR1 and CDR2: SGHNT, YENEEA. The CDR3 sequence: CASSYRGYEQYF. CDR3 DNA: TGTGCCAGCAGCTATCGGGGTTACGAGCAGTACTTC.

This clone was counted only a few times. J is TRBJ2-3 and V is TRBV11-3; 14 positions match TRBD2. The CDR3 extends over 17 amino acids. Unmatched junction bases numbered 6, after V lost 4 bases and J lost 3 bases. Germline CDR1 reads SGHNT; CDR2 reads YENEEA. The CDR3 sequence: CASSSRLAGGSTDTQYF. CDR3 DNA sequence: TGTGCCAGCAGCTCGAGACTAGCGGGAGGGTCGACAGATACGCAGTATTTT.

V usage is TRBV4-3 and J usage is TRBJ2-2; TRBD1 matches at 8 bases. Trimming removed 0 bases from V and 5 bases from J; junction bases left unmatched: 11. Germline-derived CDR1 and CDR2 are LGHNA and YSLEER. CDR3 length: 18 amino acids. The CDR3 DNA follows: TGCGCCAGCAGCCAAGAGGGCCCAGGGGGCAGGGGTACCGGGGAGCTGTTTTTT. Encoded protein: CASSQEGPGGRGTGELFF.

The gene calls are TRBV14 and TRBJ2-1; D is unclear. The CDR3 is made up of 17 amino acids. Germline CDR1 SGHDN, CDR2 FVKESK. Between the trimmed V and J ends, which lost 0 bases and 3 bases, there was a span of 15 bases. The CDR3 region has the DNA TGTGCCAGCAGCCAAGAGGAATTGCCCCAGATCTACAATGAGCAGTTCTTC. This codes for CASSQEELPQIYNEQFF.

The rearrangement joins TRBV4-2 to TRBJ2-4; a possible D gene is TRBD2 (7 bases). CDR1 is LGHNA and CDR2 is YNFKEQ in the germline V gene. The V and J ends lost 0 bases and 7 bases respectively, with 19 bases between them. The CDR3 totals 17 residues. The CDR3 DNA reads as TGTGCCAGCAGCCAAGACGGGGGCGGGAGCCCCGCGAACATTCAGTACTTC. Translated, it gives CASSQDGGGSPANIQYF.

This clone showed up just once. One junction end disagrees with the germline gene, perhaps due to a read error. This same CDR3 is encoded by further DNA sequences in the sample. The V gene is TRBV9, the J gene TRBJ2-7; 9 bases fit TRBD1. Germline V gene sequence: CDR1 SGDLS, CDR2 YYNGEE. The CDR3 covers 15 residues. DNA for the CDR3: TGTGCTAGCAGCGTAGGGACAGGGCCCTCCTACGAGCAGTACTTC. Residues: CASSVGTGPSYEQYF.

The V call is TRBV6-6, the J call TRBJ2-1; D not resolved. This CDR3 is 14 amino acids long. With 6 bases removed from V and 8 bases from J, the gap between germline ends came to 17 bases. Germline assignment: CDR1 MNHNY and CDR2 SVGAGI (reference sequence). The CDR3 DNA follows: TGTGCCAGCAGCACACCGGCGATACTCGATGAGCAGTTCTTC. Translation: CASSTPAILDEQFF.

V is TRBV7-6 and J is TRBJ2-7; 9 positions agree with TRBD1. The V gene's germline CDR1 is SGHVS and CDR2 FNYEAQ. The CDR3 contains 15 residues. Unmatched junction bases numbered 6, after V lost 5 bases and J lost 1 base. The CDR3 DNA sequence: TGTGCCAGCAGCCAGCGGACAGGGGAGTCCTACGAGCAGTACTTC. It encodes CASSQRTGESYEQYF. The full variable domain, rest sourced from reference TRBV7-6 and TRBJ2-7, is GAGVSQSPRYKVTKRGQDVALRCDPISGHVSLYWYRQALGQGPEFLTYFNYEAQQDKSGLPNDRFSAERPEGSISTLTIQRTEQRDSAMYRCASSQRTGESYEQYFGPGTRLTVT.

This chain uses TRBV15 with TRBJ2-7; 10 positions match TRBD1. From germline, CDR1 is LNHNV and CDR2 YYDKDF (reference sequence). This CDR3 region has 15 residues. V gave up 3 bases and J gave up 3 bases; unmatched junction bases: 5. As DNA, the CDR3 is TGTGCCACCAGCAGCCATAGGGACAGGGGCTACGAGCAGTACTTC. It translates to CATSSHRDRGYEQYF.

J is TRBJ1-3 and V is TRBV2; 7 bases line up with TRBD1. CDR3 size: 14 residues. The junction had 7 bases not matched to a gene; V was cut back by 11 bases and J by 0 bases. Germline V lookup: CDR1 SNHLY, CDR2 FYNNEI. CDR3 bases: TGTGCCGCCCGACAGGGACCCTCTGGAAACACCATATATTTT. It yields the protein CAARQGPSGNTIYF.

The chain combines TRBV9 with TRBJ1-2; D might be TRBD1 (6 bases). Trimming removed 4 bases from V and 5 bases from J, with 15 bases in between. This CDR3 is 14 amino acids long. CDR1 and CDR2 from the germline V gene are SGDLS and YYNGEE. CDR3 sequence: CASSNGQSAYGYTF. In DNA form, the CDR3 reads TGTGCCAGCAGCAACGGACAGTCGGCTTATGGCTACACCTTC.

This clone has just a few counts. The chain joins TRBV4-3 to TRBJ2-1, with D perhaps matching TRBD1 (5 bases). The V and J ends lost 0 bases and 0 bases respectively, with 9 bases between them. Germline V gene sequence: CDR1 LGHNA, CDR2 YSLEER. The CDR3 consists of 16 residues. CDR3 in DNA: TGCGCCAGCAGCCAAGATACCAGGGACTCCTACAATGAGCAGTTCTTC. Translation: CASSQDTRDSYNEQFF.